Listed here are 22 T cell receptor beta chains from one sample, sequenced in a study of T cell responses to AZD1222 COVID-19 vaccine. Sequencing used immunoSEQ multiplex PCR; TCRdb keeps in-frame clones, though not all of them. The data show fewer than 65,000 clones, roughly 84% seen once. The sample in question was peripheral blood, obtained on day 0 of AZD1222 vaccination. Source of these receptors: an adult in good health.

The genes are TRBV4-1 and TRBJ1-6; D unclear. CDR1 and CDR2 (germline): MGHRA, YSYEKL. V lost 4 bases and J lost 9, with 16 bases in between. This CDR3 is 15 amino acids long. In nucleotides, the CDR3 is TGCGCCAGCAGCCGTCTCCCGGGGTGGGGTTCACCCCTCCACTTT. It translates to CASSRLPGWGSPLHF.

This chain uses TRBV30 with TRBJ2-1, with 8 bases fitting TRBD1. The germline gives CDR1 GTSNPN, CDR2 SVGIG (reference sequence). Losses at the gene ends were 4 bases for V and 3 bases for J; bases not matched to a gene: 2. There are 13 residues in the CDR3. The CDR3 reads CAWTGGNYNEQFF. The CDR3 nucleotides read TGTGCCTGGACAGGGGGCAACTACAATGAGCAGTTCTTC. Looking up the rest from reference TRBV30 and TRBJ2-1 gives the full variable domain: SQTIHQWPATLVQPVGSPLSLECTVEGTSNPNLYWYRQAAGRGLQLLFYSVGIGQISSEVPQNLSASRPQDRQFILSSKKLLLSDSGFYLCAWTGGNYNEQFFGPGTRLTVL.

A single count supports this clone. CDR3 in amino acids: CASTGTSGPDTQYF. CDR3 coding DNA: TGTGCCAGCACCGGGACTAGCGGACCAGATACGCAGTATTTT. The chain recombines TRBV7-2 with TRBJ2-3; TRBD2 matches 11 bases. The CDR3 is 14 residues long. Germline lookup yields CDR1 SGHTA and CDR2 FQGNSA. Trimming removed 7 bases from V and 4 bases from J; junction bases left unmatched: 4.

J is TRBJ1-1 and V is TRBV12-5; D unresolved. Germline lookup yields CDR1 LGHNT and CDR2 FRNRAP. The CDR3 length is 13 residues. V was trimmed by 3 bases and J by 5 bases, leaving 10 bases between them. The CDR3 nucleotides read TGTGCTAGTGGTTTTTCGGCGGAGACTGAAGCTTTCTTT. Residues: CASGFSAETEAFF.

The genes are TRBV19 and TRBJ1-6; maybe TRBD1 (5 bases). There are 13 residues in the CDR3. The germline V gene encodes CDR1 LNHDA and CDR2 SQIVND (reference sequence). V was cut by 4 bases and J by 10 bases, with 11 bases left in between. The CDR3 sequence is CASSTPGNSPLHF. The CDR3 nucleotides are TGTGCCAGTAGTACCCCAGGGAACTCACCCCTCCACTTT.

The chain employs TRBV4-3 and TRBJ2-3, with D unresolved. Germline V gives CDR1 LGHNA, CDR2 YSLEER. The CDR3 covers 16 residues. V was clipped by 4 bases and J by 7 bases, with 21 bases between them. The CDR3 nucleotides are TGCGCCAGCAGCCCTAGTTGGTGGGAAAAGGGAAATACGCAGTATTTT. The encoded protein is CASSPSWWEKGNTQYF.

The CDR3 reads CASSDRGNSPLHF. The CDR3 nucleotides are TGTGCCAGCAGTGACAGGGGTAATTCACCCCTCCACTTT. The rearrangement joins TRBV6-1 to TRBJ1-6; TRBD1 is a possible D gene (6 bases). Per germline, CDR1 MNHNS and CDR2 SASEGT. The CDR3 spans 13 residues. V was clipped by 3 bases and J by 6 bases, with 6 bases between them.

The table lists this clone with a few counts. The chain is built from TRBV5-1 and TRBJ1-2; 9 bases map to TRBD1. This CDR3 has 17 residues. From germline, CDR1 is SGHRS and CDR2 YFSETQ. Losses at the gene ends were 1 base for V and 7 bases for J; bases not matched to a gene: 14. CDR3 nucleotide sequence: TGCGCCAGCAGCTTGAGTGTTACGGGACAGGGAATGGGTGGCTACACCTTC. It yields the protein CASSLSVTGQGMGGYTF.

The chain couples TRBV3-1 (or the pseudogene TRBV3-2) to TRBJ2-3; D not resolved. Germline V gene data show CDR1 as LGHDT and CDR2 as YNNKEL (reference sequence). V lost 1 base and J lost 10, with 6 bases in between. The CDR3 runs 11 residues. CDR3 in amino acids: CASSQGDAQYF. In nucleotides, the CDR3 is TGTGCCAGCAGCCAAGGGGATGCGCAGTATTTT.

The rearrangement joins TRBV5-5 to TRBJ2-1, with D perhaps TRBD2 (6 bases). This CDR3 spans 14 amino acids. The V gene's germline CDR1 is SGHKS and CDR2 YYEKEE (reference sequence). V was trimmed by 4 bases and J by 7 bases, leaving 15 bases between them. The CDR3 DNA reads TGTGCCAGCAGCCCCCGGAGGGAGGATAATGAGCAGTTCTTC. Residues: CASSPRREDNEQFF.

The chain combines TRBV28 with TRBJ1-6; maybe TRBD1 (6 bases). Germline V CDR1 and CDR2: MDHEN, SYDVKM. The CDR3 is 13 amino acids. The V and J ends lost 8 bases and 7 bases respectively, with 12 bases between them. CDR3 bases: TGTGCCAGCGGTGGACAGCCGAATTCACCCCTCCACTTT. Amino acid sequence: CASGGQPNSPLHF.

The chain carries TRBV7-9 and TRBJ1-3; a weak D match, TRBD1 (5 bases). V was pared by 4 bases and J by 2 bases, with 6 bases between. CDR3 size: 13 residues. Per germline, CDR1 SEHNR and CDR2 FQNEAQ (reference sequence). Written as DNA, the CDR3 is TGTGCCAGCAGCTCCAGGGCTGGAAACACCATATATTTT. Its translation is CASSSRAGNTIYF.

This clone was found once. This chain joins TRBV11-3 and TRBJ2-1, with 12 bases that match TRBD2. V was pared by 6 bases and J by 8 bases, with 2 bases of the junction left unmatched. Germline V gene sequence: CDR1 SGHNT, CDR2 YENEEA. The CDR3 is 13 amino acids. The CDR3 coding sequence is TGTGCCAGCAGTGGACTAGCGGGATATGAGCAGTTCTTC. This translates into CASSGLAGYEQFF.

V usage is TRBV5-1 and J usage is TRBJ1-4; D perhaps matches TRBD1 (5 bases). CDR1 and CDR2 from the germline V gene are SGHRS and YFSETQ. CDR3 length: 16 residues. Trimming took off 2 bases at V and 0 bases at J, with 11 bases between the two ends. The DNA for the CDR3 is TGCGCCAGCAGCTTAAACCGGGACGCAACTAATGAAAAACTGTTTTTT. As protein: CASSLNRDATNEKLFF.

V and J are TRBV15 and TRBJ1-4; D is perhaps TRBD1 (5 bases). Trimming took 2 bases from V and 4 from J, leaving 17 bases between them. The CDR3 length is 17 residues. Germline V gene lookup returns CDR1 LNHNV and CDR2 YYDKDF (reference sequence). For the CDR3, the DNA is TGTGCCACCAGCAGACTCCGGGGCACGGTGAATAATGAAAAACTGTTTTTT. Translated: CATSRLRGTVNNEKLFF.

V and J are TRBV5-1 and TRBJ2-2, with D possibly matching TRBD1 (6 bases). The CDR3 runs 15 residues. Trimming shortened V by 4 bases and J by 0 bases, and 10 bases separated the two germline ends. CDR1 is SGHRS and CDR2 is YFSETQ in the germline V gene. The CDR3 spells CASSIDRPNTGELFF. CDR3 DNA sequence: TGCGCCAGCAGCATTGACAGGCCGAACACCGGGGAGCTGTTTTTT.

The gene calls are TRBV24-1 and TRBJ2-5; D is ambiguous. This CDR3 comprises 14 residues. V lost 1 base, J lost 2 bases, and 7 bases lay in between. Germline V lookup: CDR1 KGHDR, CDR2 SFDVKD. For the CDR3, the DNA is TGTGCCACCAGTGATTTCTCCGGTCAAGAGACCCAGTACTTC. Protein sequence: CATSDFSGQETQYF.

The chain uses TRBV9 and TRBJ2-5; TRBD1 matches at 8 bases. The CDR3 sequence is 16 residues long. With V trimmed by 0 bases and J by 4 bases, 8 bases remained unmatched. Germline CDR1 reads SGDLS; CDR2 reads YYNGEE. The CDR3 protein is CASSVDPRQGRETQYF. The CDR3 coding sequence is TGTGCCAGCAGCGTAGATCCCCGACAGGGGAGAGAGACCCAGTACTTC.

The rearrangement links TRBV5-5 to TRBJ2-2; 10 positions match TRBD2. Germline CDR1 SGHKS, CDR2 YYEKEE (reference sequence). With 1 base clipped from V and 5 bases from J, the junction kept 2 bases outside the gene matches. This CDR3 is 15 amino acids long. The CDR3: CASSLSAGGTGELFF. The CDR3 DNA follows: TGTGCCAGCAGCTTGTCAGCGGGAGGGACCGGGGAGCTGTTTTTT. Using reference TRBV5-5 and TRBJ2-2 for the parts outside the CDR3, the full variable domain is DAGVTQSPTHLIKTRGQQVTLRCSPISGHKSVSWYQQVLGQGPQFIFQYYEKEERGRGNFPDRFSARQFPNYSSELNVNALLLGDSALYLCASSLSAGGTGELFFGEGSRLTVL.

The chain is built from TRBV7-8 and TRBJ2-3; D not certain. The CDR3 runs 13 residues. V shed 5 bases and J shed 7 bases, with 13 bases lying between them. Looked up from germline, CDR1 is SGHVS and CDR2 is FQNEAQ. CDR3 residues: CASSPTELNTQYF. Written as DNA, the CDR3 is TGTGCCAGCAGCCCGACCGAGCTAAATACGCAGTATTTT. Drawing the rest from reference TRBV7-8 and TRBJ2-3, the complete variable domain is GAGVSQSPRYKVAKRGQDVALRCDPISGHVSLFWYQQALGQGPEFLTYFQNEAQLDKSGLPSDRFFAERPEGSVSTLKIQRTQQEDSAVYLCASSPTELNTQYFGPGTRLTVL.

This chain links TRBV29-1 with TRBJ2-2; D gene uncertain. Germline CDR1 reads SQVTM; CDR2 reads ANQGSEA. The length of the CDR3 is 12 residues. Trimming removed 4 bases at V and 6 bases at J, with 9 bases between. CDR3 coding DNA: TGCAGCGTTGCTAGATCCCCCGGGGAGCTGTTTTTT. Its translation: CSVARSPGELFF.

The chain links TRBV27 to TRBJ2-3; possibly TRBD1 for D (6 bases). The CDR3 runs to 16 residues. Germline values: CDR1 MNHEY, CDR2 SMNVEV (reference sequence). V lost 6 bases and J lost 4, with 20 bases in between. The CDR3 DNA follows: TGTGCCAGCAGCCGGGACATGGGTGGGAATTCAGATACGCAGTATTTT. It is translated as CASSRDMGGNSDTQYF.